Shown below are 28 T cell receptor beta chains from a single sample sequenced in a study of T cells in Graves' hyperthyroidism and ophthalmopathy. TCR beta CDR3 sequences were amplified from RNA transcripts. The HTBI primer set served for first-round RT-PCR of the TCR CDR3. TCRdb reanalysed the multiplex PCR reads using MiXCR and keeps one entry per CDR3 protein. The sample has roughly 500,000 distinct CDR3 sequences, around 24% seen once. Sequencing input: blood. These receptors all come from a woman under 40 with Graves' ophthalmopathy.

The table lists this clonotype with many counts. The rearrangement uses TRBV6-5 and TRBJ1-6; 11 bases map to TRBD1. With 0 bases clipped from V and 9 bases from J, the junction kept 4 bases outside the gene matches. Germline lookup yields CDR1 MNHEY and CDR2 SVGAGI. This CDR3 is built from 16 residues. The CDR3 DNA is TGTGCCAGCAGTTACTCGAAGGGACAGGGGGGTTCACCCCTCCACTTT. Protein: CASSYSKGQGGSPLHF.

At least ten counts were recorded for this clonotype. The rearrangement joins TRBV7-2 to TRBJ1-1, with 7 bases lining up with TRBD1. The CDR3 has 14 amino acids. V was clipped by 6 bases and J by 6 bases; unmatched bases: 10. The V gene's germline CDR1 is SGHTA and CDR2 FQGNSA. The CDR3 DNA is TGTGCCAGCAGGCCGACAGGGTCCACCGCTGAAGCTTTCTTT. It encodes CASRPTGSTAEAFF.

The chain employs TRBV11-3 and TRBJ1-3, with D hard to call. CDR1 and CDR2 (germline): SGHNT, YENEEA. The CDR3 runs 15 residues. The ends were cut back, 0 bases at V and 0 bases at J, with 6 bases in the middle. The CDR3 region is CASSLDPVSGNTIYF. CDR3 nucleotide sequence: TGTGCCAGCAGCTTAGATCCGGTCTCTGGAAACACCATATATTTT.

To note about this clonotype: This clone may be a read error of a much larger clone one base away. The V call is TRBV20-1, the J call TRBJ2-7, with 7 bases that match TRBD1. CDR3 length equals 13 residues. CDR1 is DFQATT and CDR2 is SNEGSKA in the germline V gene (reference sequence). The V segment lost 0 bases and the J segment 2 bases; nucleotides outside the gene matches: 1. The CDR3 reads CSARDQGAYEQYF. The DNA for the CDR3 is TGCAGTGCTAGAGATCAGGGGGCCTACGAGCAGTACTTC.

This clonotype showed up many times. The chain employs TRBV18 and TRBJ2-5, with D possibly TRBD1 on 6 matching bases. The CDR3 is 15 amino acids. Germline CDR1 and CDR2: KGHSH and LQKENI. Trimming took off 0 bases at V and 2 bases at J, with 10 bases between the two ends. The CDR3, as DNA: TGTGCCAGCTCACCACCGACAGGAGTGCAAGAGACCCAGTACTTC. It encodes CASSPPTGVQETQYF.

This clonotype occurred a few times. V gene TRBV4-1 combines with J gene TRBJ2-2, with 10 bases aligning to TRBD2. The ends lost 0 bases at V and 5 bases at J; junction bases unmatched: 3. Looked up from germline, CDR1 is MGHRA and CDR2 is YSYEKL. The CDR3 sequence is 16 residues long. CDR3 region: CASSQETGLATGELFF. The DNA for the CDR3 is TGCGCCAGCAGCCAAGAAACGGGACTAGCGACCGGGGAGCTGTTTTTT.

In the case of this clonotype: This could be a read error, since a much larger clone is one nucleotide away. The CDR3 region is CSARALGLAGAEETKYF. As DNA, the CDR3 is TGCAGTGCTAGAGCCCTAGGACTAGCGGGGGCCGAAGAGACCAAGTACTTC. The rearrangement joins TRBV20-1 to TRBJ2-5; 13 nucleotides agree with TRBD2. The CDR3 consists of 17 residues. CDR1 DFQATT and CDR2 SNEGSKA come from the germline V gene (reference sequence).

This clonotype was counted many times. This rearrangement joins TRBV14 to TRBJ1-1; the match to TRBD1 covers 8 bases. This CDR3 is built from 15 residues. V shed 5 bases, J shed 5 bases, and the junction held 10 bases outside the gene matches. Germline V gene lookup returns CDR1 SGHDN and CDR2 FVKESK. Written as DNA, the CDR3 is TGTGCCAGCAGCAGAAGACAGGGGAGGGGAACTGAAGCTTTCTTT. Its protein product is CASSRRQGRGTEAFF.

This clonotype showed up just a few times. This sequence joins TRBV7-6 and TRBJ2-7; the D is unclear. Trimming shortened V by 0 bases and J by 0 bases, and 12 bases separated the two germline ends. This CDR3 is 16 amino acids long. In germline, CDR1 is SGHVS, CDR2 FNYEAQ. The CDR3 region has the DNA TGTGCCAGCAGCTTAGCGAGAAGCTCAGACTCCTACGAGCAGTACTTC. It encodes CASSLARSSDSYEQYF.

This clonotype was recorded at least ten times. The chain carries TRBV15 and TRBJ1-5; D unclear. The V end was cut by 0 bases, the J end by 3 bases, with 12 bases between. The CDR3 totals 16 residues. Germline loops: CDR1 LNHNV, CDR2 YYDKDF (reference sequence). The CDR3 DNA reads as TGTGCCACCAGCAGAGATCCTGCCGGCTACAATCAGCCCCAGCATTTT. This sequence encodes CATSRDPAGYNQPQHF.

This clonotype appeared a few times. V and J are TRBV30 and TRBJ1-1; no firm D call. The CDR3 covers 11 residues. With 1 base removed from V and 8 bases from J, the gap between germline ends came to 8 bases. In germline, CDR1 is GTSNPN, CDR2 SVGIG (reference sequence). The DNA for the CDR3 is TGTGCCTGGAGTGCCCTGAGCGAAGCTTTCTTT. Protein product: CAWSALSEAFF.

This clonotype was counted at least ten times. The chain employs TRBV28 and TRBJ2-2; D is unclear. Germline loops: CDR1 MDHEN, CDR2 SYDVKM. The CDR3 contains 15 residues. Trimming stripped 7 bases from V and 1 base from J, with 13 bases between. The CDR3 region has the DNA TGTGCCAGCACCTCCCCTAGACAGAACACCGGGGAGCTGTTTTTT. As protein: CASTSPRQNTGELFF. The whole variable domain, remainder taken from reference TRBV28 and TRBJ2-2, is DVKVTQSSRYLVKRTGEKVFLECVQDMDHENMFWYRQDPGLGLRLIYFSYDVKMKEKGDIPEGYSVSREKKERFSLILESASTNQTSMYLCASTSPRQNTGELFFGEGSRLTVL.

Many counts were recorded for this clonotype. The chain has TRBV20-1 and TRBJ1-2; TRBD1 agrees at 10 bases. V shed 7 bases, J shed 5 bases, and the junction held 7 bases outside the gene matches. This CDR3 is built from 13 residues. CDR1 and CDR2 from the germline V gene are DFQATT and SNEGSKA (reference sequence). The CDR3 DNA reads TGCAGTGGGCGTTCGGGACAGGGGTATGGCTACACCTTC. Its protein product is CSGRSGQGYGYTF.

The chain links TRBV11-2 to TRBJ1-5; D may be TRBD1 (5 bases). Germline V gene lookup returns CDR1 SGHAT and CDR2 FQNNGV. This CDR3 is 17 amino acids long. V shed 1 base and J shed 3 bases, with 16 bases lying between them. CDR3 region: CASSLVVGAWDNQPQHF. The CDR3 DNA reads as TGTGCCAGCAGCTTAGTTGTCGGGGCCTGGGACAATCAGCCCCAGCATTTT. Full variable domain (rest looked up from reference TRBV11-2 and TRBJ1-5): EAGVAQSPRYKIIEKRQSVAFWCNPISGHATLYWYQQILGQGPKLLIQFQNNGVVDDSQLPKDRFSAERLKGVDSTLKIQPAKLEDSAVYLCASSLVVGAWDNQPQHFGDGTRLSIL.

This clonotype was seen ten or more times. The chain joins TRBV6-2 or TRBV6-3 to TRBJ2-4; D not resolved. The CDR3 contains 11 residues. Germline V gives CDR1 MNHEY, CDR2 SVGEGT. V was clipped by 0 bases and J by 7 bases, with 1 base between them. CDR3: CASSYSNIQYF. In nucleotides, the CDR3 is TGTGCCAGCAGTTACTCCAACATTCAGTACTTC.

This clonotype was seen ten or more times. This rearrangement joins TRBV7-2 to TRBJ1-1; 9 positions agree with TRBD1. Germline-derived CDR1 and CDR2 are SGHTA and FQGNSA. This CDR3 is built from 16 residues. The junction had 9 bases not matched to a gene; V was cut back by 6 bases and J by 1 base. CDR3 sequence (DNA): TGTGCCAGCAGACCCACGCCGGGACAGGGGAACACTGAAGCTTTCTTT. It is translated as CASRPTPGQGNTEAFF.

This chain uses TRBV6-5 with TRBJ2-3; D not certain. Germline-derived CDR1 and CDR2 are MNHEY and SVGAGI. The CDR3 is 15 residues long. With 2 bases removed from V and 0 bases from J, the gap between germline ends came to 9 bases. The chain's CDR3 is CASSYGQASTDTQYF. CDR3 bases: TGTGCCAGCAGTTACGGGCAGGCTAGCACAGATACGCAGTATTTT.

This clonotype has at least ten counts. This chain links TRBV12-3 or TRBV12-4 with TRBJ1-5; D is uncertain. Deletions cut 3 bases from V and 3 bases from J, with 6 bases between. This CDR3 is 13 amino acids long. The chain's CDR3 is CASSFGPNQPQHF. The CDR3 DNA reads TGTGCCAGCAGTTTCGGCCCCAATCAGCCCCAGCATTTT.

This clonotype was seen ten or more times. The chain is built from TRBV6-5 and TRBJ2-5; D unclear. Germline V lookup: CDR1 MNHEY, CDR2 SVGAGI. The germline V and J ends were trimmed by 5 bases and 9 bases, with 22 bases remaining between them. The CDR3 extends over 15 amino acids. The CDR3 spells CASSLLTQPLTAQYF. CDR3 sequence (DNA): TGTGCCAGCAGTCTTCTGACACAACCCCTTACGGCCCAGTACTTC.

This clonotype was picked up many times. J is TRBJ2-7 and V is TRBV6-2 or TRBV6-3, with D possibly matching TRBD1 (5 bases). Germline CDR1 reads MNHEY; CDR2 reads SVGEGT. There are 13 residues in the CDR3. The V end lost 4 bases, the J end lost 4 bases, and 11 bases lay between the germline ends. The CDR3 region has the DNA TGTGCCAGCAGTTTCAGGACAAAATACGAGCAGTACTTC. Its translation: CASSFRTKYEQYF.

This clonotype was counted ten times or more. The CDR3 bases are TGCGCCAGCAGTCTTGGTAACAATCAGCCCCAGCATTTT. This sequence encodes CASSLGNNQPQHF. The rearrangement links TRBV5-1 to TRBJ1-5; D unclear. From germline, CDR1 is SGHRS and CDR2 YFSETQ. The length of the CDR3 is 13 residues. The V end lost 5 bases, the J end lost 3 bases, and 9 bases lay between the germline ends.

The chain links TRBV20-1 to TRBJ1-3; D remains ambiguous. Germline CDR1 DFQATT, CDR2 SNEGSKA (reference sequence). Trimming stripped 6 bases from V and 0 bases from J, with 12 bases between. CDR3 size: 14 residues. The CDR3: CSAHSGSSGNTIYF. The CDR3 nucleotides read TGCAGTGCCCATTCGGGCTCCTCTGGAAACACCATATATTTT.

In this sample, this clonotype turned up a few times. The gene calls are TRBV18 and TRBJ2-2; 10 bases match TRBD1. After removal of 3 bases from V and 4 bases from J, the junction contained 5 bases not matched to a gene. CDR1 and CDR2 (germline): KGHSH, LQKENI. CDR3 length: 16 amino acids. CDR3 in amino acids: CASSPSGTGATGELFF. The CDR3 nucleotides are TGTGCCAGCTCACCGTCCGGGACAGGGGCCACCGGGGAGCTGTTTTTT.

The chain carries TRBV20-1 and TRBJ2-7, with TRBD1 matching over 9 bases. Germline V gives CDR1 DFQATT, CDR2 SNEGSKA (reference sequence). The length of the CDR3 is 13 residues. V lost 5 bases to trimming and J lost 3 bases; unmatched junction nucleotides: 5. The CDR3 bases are TGCAGTGCTTCACCGGGACAGGGCTACGAGCAGTACTTC. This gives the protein CSASPGQGYEQYF.

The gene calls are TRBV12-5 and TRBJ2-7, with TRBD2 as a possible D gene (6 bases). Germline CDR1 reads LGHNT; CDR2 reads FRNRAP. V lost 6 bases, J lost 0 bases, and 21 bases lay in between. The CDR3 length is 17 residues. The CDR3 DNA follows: TGTGCTAGTGGACGGGGGTCACTCGGGGCCTTCTCCTACGAGCAGTACTTC. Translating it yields CASGRGSLGAFSYEQYF.

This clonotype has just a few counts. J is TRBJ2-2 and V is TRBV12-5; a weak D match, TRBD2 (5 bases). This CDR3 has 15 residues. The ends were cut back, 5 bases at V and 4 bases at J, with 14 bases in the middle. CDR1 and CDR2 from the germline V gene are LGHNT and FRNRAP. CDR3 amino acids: CASGNRRGGTGELFF. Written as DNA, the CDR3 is TGTGCTAGTGGTAACCGGCGCGGAGGCACCGGGGAGCTGTTTTTT.

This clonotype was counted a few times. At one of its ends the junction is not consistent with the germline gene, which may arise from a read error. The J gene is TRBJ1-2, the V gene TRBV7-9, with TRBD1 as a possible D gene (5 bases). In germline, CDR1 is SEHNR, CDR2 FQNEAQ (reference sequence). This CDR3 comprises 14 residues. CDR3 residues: CASRNMQGNYGYAF. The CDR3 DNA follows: TGTGCCAGCAGGAACATGCAGGGAAACTATGGCTACGCCTTC. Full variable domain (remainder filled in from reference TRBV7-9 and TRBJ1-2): DTGVSQNPRHKITKRGQNVTFRCDPISEHNRLYWYRQTLGQGPEFLTYFQNEAQLEKSRLLSDRFSAERPKGSFSTLEIQRTEQGDSAMYLCASRNMQGNYGYAFGSGTRLTVV.

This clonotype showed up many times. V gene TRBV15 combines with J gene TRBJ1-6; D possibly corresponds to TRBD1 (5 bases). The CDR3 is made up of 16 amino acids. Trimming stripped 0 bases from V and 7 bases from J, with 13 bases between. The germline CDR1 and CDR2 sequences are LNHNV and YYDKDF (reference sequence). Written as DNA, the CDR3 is TGTGCCACCAGCAGAGATCGGGATTCAGGGAATTCACCCCTCCACTTT. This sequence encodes CATSRDRDSGNSPLHF.